This TCR beta chain stems from a study of blood T cells in healthy people across ages. General study findings and limits: TCR beta diversity tracked closely with naive T cell percentage. PBMCs went unsorted, and a conclusive naive versus antigen-experienced comparison was therefore prevented.

The V gene's germline CDR1 is SGHRS and CDR2 YFSETQ. The CDR3 length is 16 residues. The V and J ends lost 1 base and 2 bases, in that order; junction bases with no gene match: 9. Only a few counts were recorded for this clonotype. The antigen remains undetermined. Through a sample-barcoded 5' primer and a J-beta primer mix, a second PCR was run for 7 to 11 cycles. TCRdb re-called the 5' RACE reads with MiXCR, one entry per CDR3 protein. This sample carries around 1,800,000 distinct CDR3 sequences, around 42% of them seen once, and the ten largest clones take more than 20%. Sequenced material: blood. This TCR derives from a human donor in good health. This sequence joins TRBV5-1 and TRBJ2-7, with 7 bases lining up with TRBD2. This chain's CDR3 is CASSLWSGEFTYEQYF. The CDR3 region has the DNA TGCGCCAGCAGCTTGTGGAGCGGGGAATTTACCTACGAGCAGTACTTC.